This entry is about one T cell receptor (beta chain). This sample was taken from a study of cytomegalovirus exposure and HLA in healthy donors. This CDR3 has 14 amino acids. Germline values: CDR1 SEHNR, CDR2 FQNEAQ (reference sequence). The J segment lost 5 bases and the V segment lost 4 bases, leaving 4 bases of the junction unmatched. PCR primers comprised 60 Vbeta and 13 Jbeta primers. Sequencing was performed with immunoSEQ multiplex PCR; in TCRdb, only in-frame clones are kept and a portion is missing. The sample has about 160,000 clones; 75% to 85% are singletons. The rearrangement joins TRBV7-9 to TRBJ2-2, with 7 nucleotides matching TRBD1. Sequences were obtained from PBMCs. This clonotype was obtained from a man aged 50-60 years in good health and CMV-seropositive. The CDR3 loop reads CASSWDSKTGELFF. The DNA of the CDR3 is TGTGCCAGCAGCTGGGACAGTAAGACCGGGGAGCTGTTTTTT. Full variable domain (remainder filled in from reference TRBV7-9 and TRBJ2-2): DTGVSQNPRHKITKRGQNVTFRCDPISEHNRLYWYRQTLGQGPEFLTYFQNEAQLEKSRLLSDRFSAERPKGSFSTLEIQRTEQGDSAMYLCASSWDSKTGELFFGEGSRLTVL.